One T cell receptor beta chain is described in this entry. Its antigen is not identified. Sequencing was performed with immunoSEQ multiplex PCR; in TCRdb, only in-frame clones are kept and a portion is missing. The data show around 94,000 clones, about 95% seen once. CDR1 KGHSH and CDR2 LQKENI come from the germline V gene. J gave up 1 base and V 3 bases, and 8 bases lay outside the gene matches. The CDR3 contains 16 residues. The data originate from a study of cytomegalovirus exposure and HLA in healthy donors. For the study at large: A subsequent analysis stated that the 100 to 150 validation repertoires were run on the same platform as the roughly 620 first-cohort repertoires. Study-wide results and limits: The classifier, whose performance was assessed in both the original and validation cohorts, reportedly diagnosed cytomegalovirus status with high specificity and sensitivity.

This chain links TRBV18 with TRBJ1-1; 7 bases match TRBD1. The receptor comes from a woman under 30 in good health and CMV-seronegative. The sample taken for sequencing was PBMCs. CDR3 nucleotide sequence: TGTGCCAGCTCACCTCGGACAGGATTTGAGAACACTGAAGCTTTCTTT. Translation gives CASSPRTGFENTEAFF.